These T cell receptor beta chains were read from a single sample in a study of blood T cell repertoires in COVID-19. TCRdb's table, derived via immunoSEQ multiplex PCR, lists solely in-frame clones and lacks some. This table holds 60,000 to 70,000 clones, 88% found once. Sequences were obtained from PBMCs or T cells enriched from blood (not recorded which). These receptors were obtained from a middle-aged woman who had recovered from COVID-19. The CDR3 runs from the conserved cysteine through the conserved F or W. A D gene is named only where the DNA matches it firmly. The size field is filled for only some rows; it gives once, few, many or a size class.

>TRBV11-2|TRBD1|few|TRBJ2-7
CASSPRQGPDEQYF
TGTGCCAGCAGCCCTAGACAGGGGCCGGACGAGCAGTACTTC
>TRBV4-1|TRBD1|.|TRBJ1-6
CASSHDRGRSSYNSPLHF
TGCGCCAGCAGCCACGACAGGGGGCGTTCCTCCTATAATTCACCCCTCCACTTT
>TRBV18|TRBD1|.|TRBJ2-3
CASSPTGVLPPDTDTQYF
TGTGCCAGCTCACCGACAGGGGTTCTTCCACCCGACACAGATACGCAGTATTTT
>TRBV4-1|TRBD1|.|TRBJ1-4
CASSQENRDSEKLFF
TGCGCCAGCAGCCAAGAAAATCGGGACAGTGAAAAACTGTTTTTT
>TRBV3-1/TRBV3-2|TRBD2|.|TRBJ2-1
CASSHGTSGTNEQFF
TGTGCCAGCAGCCACGGGACTAGCGGGACCAATGAGCAGTTCTTC
>TRBV5-1|TRBD1|few|TRBJ2-2
CASSLGQVRTGELFF
TGCGCCAGCAGCCTGGGACAGGTTAGAACCGGGGAGCTGTTTTTT
>TRBV2|TRBD1|once|TRBJ1-4
CASSELGTDNEKLFF
TGTGCCAGCAGTGAACTAGGGACAGATAATGAAAAACTGTTTTTT
>TRBV2|.|.|TRBJ2-2
CASSEAGVDTGELFF
TGTGCCAGCAGTGAAGCAGGGGTGGACACCGGGGAGCTGTTTTTT
>TRBV9|.|.|TRBJ2-3
CASSVNPKGGSSTDTQYF
TGTGCCAGCAGCGTAAATCCTAAGGGGGGGAGTAGCACAGATACGCAGTATTTT
>TRBV10-2|TRBD1|.|TRBJ2-1
CASSERQGGWGEQFF
TGCGCCAGCAGTGAGCGACAGGGGGGCTGGGGCGAGCAGTTCTTC
>TRBV7-9|TRBD1|.|TRBJ1-2
CASSGPTGEGYTF
TGTGCCAGCAGCGGCCCGACAGGGGAAGGCTACACCTTC
>TRBV29-1|TRBD2|.|TRBJ2-7
CSATAGGRSYEQYF
TGCAGCGCAACCGCGGGGGGGAGGAGCTACGAGCAGTACTTC
>TRBV25-1|.|.|TRBJ1-2
CASSDHRGCTF
TGTGCCAGCAGTGATCATCGGGGATGCACCTTC
>TRBV6-4|TRBD1|.|TRBJ1-6
CASSDSGTANSPLHF
TGTGCCAGCAGTGACAGTGGGACAGCTAATTCACCCCTCCACTTT
>TRBV23-1|.|.|TRBJ2-3
CASRPPAAGLTDTQYF
TGCGCCAGCAGACCCCCCGCCGCGGGGCTCACAGATACGCAGTATTTT
>TRBV5-1|TRBD1|.|TRBJ1-4
CASSSQPRGSNEKLFF
TGCGCCAGCAGCTCACAGCCCAGGGGGTCTAATGAAAAACTGTTTTTT
>TRBV6-5|.|.|TRBJ1-2
CASSYDRYNYGYTF
TGTGCCAGCAGTTACGACAGGTATAACTATGGCTACACCTTC
>TRBV3-1/TRBV3-2|TRBD1|.|TRBJ1-2
CASSQMEDRFMGYTF
TGTGCCAGCAGCCAGATGGAGGACAGGTTTATGGGCTACACCTTC
>TRBV2|.|.|TRBJ2-7
CASSGQTYEQYF
TGTGCCAGCTCTGGACAAACCTACGAGCAGTACTTC
>TRBV7-9|TRBD1|.|TRBJ2-1
CASTIGGLGVNEQFF
TGTGCCAGCACCATAGGGGGCCTGGGGGTCAATGAGCAGTTCTTC
>TRBV11-3|.|.|TRBJ1-1
CASSLESGDAEAFF
TGTGCCAGCAGCTTAGAATCAGGGGACGCTGAAGCTTTCTTT
>TRBV11-2|.|.|TRBJ2-7
CASSPDRNTYEQYF
TGTGCCAGCAGCCCCGACAGAAATACCTACGAGCAGTACTTC
>TRBV29-1|.|.|TRBJ1-2
CSVEGVRGRGYTF
TGCAGCGTGGAAGGTGTCAGGGGACGTGGCTACACCTTC
>TRBV6-5|TRBD1|.|TRBJ1-3
CASRRTGEAGNTIYF
TGTGCCAGCAGGCGGACAGGGGAGGCTGGAAACACCATATATTTT
>TRBV5-1|TRBD1|once|TRBJ2-2
CASSSRTGNTGELFF
TGCGCCAGCAGCTCACGGACAGGGAACACCGGGGAGCTGTTTTTT
>TRBV7-2|TRBD2|.|TRBJ2-1
CASSLGGGGYNEQFF
TGTGCCAGCAGCTTAGGCGGGGGGGGGTACAATGAGCAGTTCTTC
>TRBV19|.|.|TRBJ1-1
CASTPRLGGTEAFF
TGTGCCAGTACCCCAAGACTGGGAGGGACTGAAGCTTTCTTT
>TRBV19|.|.|TRBJ2-5
CASSMFTEGTQYF
TGTGCCAGTAGTATGTTTACCGAGGGGACCCAGTACTTC
>TRBV18|.|.|TRBJ1-5
CASSPEGDQPQHF
TGTGCCAGCTCACCAGAGGGGGATCAGCCCCAGCATTTT
>TRBV19|.|.|TRBJ2-5
CASSIAGERQETQYF
TGTGCCAGTAGTATAGCGGGGGAGAGGCAAGAGACCCAGTACTTC
>TRBV10-3|.|once|TRBJ2-1
CAISESGTNEQFF
TGTGCCATCAGTGAGTCTGGGACAAATGAGCAGTTCTTC
>TRBV11-2|.|.|TRBJ1-1
CASSRNTQGRAEAFF
TGTGCCAGCAGCCGAAATACACAGGGACGGGCTGAAGCTTTCTTT
>TRBV5-1|.|.|TRBJ2-3
CASTIRGGPNTDTQYF
TGCGCCAGCACCATCAGAGGAGGGCCGAACACAGATACGCAGTATTTT
>TRBV15|.|.|TRBJ2-7
CATSTDLREQYF
TGTGCCACCAGCACCGATCTACGTGAGCAGTACTTC
>TRBV2|.|.|TRBJ1-2
CASSDPSYGYTF
TGTGCCAGCAGTGATCCCAGCTATGGCTACACCTTC
>TRBV4-2|TRBD2|.|TRBJ2-7
CASSHLGLAGDYEQYF
TGTGCCAGCAGCCATCTCGGACTAGCGGGGGACTACGAGCAGTACTTC
>TRBV5-4|.|.|TRBJ2-3
CASSRAAGVGTDTQYF
TGTGCCAGCAGCCGGGCTGCGGGTGTCGGCACAGATACGCAGTATTTT
>TRBV19|.|.|TRBJ2-3
CASSRGTDTQYF
TGTGCCAGTAGTCGGGGGACGGATACGCAGTATTTT
>TRBV12-3/TRBV12-4|TRBD1|.|TRBJ1-5
CASRETGGQPQHF
TGTGCCAGCAGGGAGACAGGGGGCCAGCCCCAGCATTTT
>TRBV9|.|once|TRBJ1-2
CASSVDGGGYTF
TGTGCCAGCAGCGTAGACGGAGGGGGCTACACCTTC
>TRBV6-5|TRBD1|.|TRBJ1-1
CASSLGTGTHTEAFF
TGTGCCAGCAGTTTAGGGACAGGGACGCACACTGAAGCTTTCTTT
>TRBV6-4|.|few|TRBJ2-3
CASSGGRHTDTQYF
TGTGCCAGCAGTGGGGGGAGGCACACAGATACGCAGTATTTT
>TRBV29-1|.|few|TRBJ1-2
CSVQTRDTGDYGYTF
TGCAGCGTACAAACTCGGGACACTGGAGACTATGGCTACACCTTC
>TRBV4-1|TRBD2|.|TRBJ2-7
CASSQERTSSYEQYF
TGCGCCAGCAGCCAAGAGAGGACTAGCTCCTACGAGCAGTACTTC
>TRBV27|TRBD1|once|TRBJ2-7
CASSFLGQGSEQYF
TGTGCCAGCAGTTTCCTGGGACAGGGGAGCGAGCAGTACTTC
>TRBV29-1|TRBD1|.|TRBJ2-7
CSVKEWTGGYEQYF
TGCAGCGTTAAAGAGTGGACAGGCGGCTACGAGCAGTACTTC
>TRBV5-1|.|.|TRBJ2-7
CASSLDGSYEQYF
TGCGCCAGCAGCTTGGACGGCTCCTACGAGCAGTACTTC
>TRBV9|.|.|TRBJ1-3
CASSVGPPGVGNTIYF
TGTGCCAGCAGCGTAGGCCCCCCAGGCGTCGGAAACACCATATATTTT
>TRBV12-3/TRBV12-4|.|.|TRBJ2-7
CASSPSGVGEQYF
TGTGCCAGCAGTCCATCAGGGGTAGGCGAGCAGTACTTC
>TRBV11-3|.|.|TRBJ2-7
CASSLAQGTPGQPYEQYF
TGTGCCAGCAGCTTAGCTCAAGGAACTCCGGGACAACCCTACGAGCAGTACTTC
>TRBV5-1|TRBD1|few|TRBJ2-1
CASSQGQQGRVGYNEQFF
TGCGCCAGCAGCCAGGGACAACAGGGGAGAGTGGGTTACAATGAGCAGTTCTTC
>TRBV12-1|.|.|TRBJ1-6
CASSFGRGTPLHF
.
>TRBV5-1|.|.|TRBJ2-7
CASSLDSFPYEQYF
TGCGCCAGCAGCTTAGACAGCTTTCCCTACGAGCAGTACTTC